This paragraph reports one T cell receptor (beta chain). The identical CDR3 is also encoded by other nucleotide sequences in the sample. The CDR3 extends over 13 amino acids. Germline CDR1 and CDR2: SGHTA and FQGTGA. V lost 4 bases, J lost 3 bases, and 9 bases lay in between. The sample belongs to a study of lymphopenia after photon versus proton radiotherapy. The method was immunoSEQ multiplex PCR; TCRdb's version includes in-frame clones alone and lacks a portion of them. The sample lists over 20,000 clones, around nine tenths occurring once. Sample: peripheral blood, taken from a patient treated with proton-based radiotherapy. The clonotype was recovered from an elderly man with esophageal cancer. V and J are TRBV7-3 and TRBJ1-1; D call uncertain. CDR3 nucleotides: TGTGCCAGCAGCTCCTCGGCGGACACTGAAGCTTTCTTT. Protein product: CASSSSADTEAFF.